Presented here are 31 T cell receptor beta chains from one specimen sequenced in a study of control samples from healthy donors and cancer patients. Profiled with immunoSEQ multiplex PCR; TCRdb holds only in-frame clones, not every one. Of approximately 170,000 clones detected, more than 80% appear once; the ten largest clones hold around 1.5%. Material for sequencing was blood. These receptor sequences come from a man aged 30-40 years in good health.

The chain joins TRBV7-9 to TRBJ1-4; 7 bases line up with TRBD1. Germline V CDR1 and CDR2: SEHNR, FQNEAQ (reference sequence). This CDR3 spans 14 amino acids. V shed 2 bases, J shed 7 bases, and the junction held 4 bases outside the gene matches. The CDR3 sequence: CASSLRQGGEKLFF. CDR3 in DNA: TGTGCCAGCAGCTTACGACAGGGCGGTGAAAAACTGTTTTTT.

This CDR3 is CASSLIPAAGELFF. The CDR3 DNA reads TGTGCCAGCAGCTTAATCCCAGCGGCCGGGGAGCTGTTTTTT. This sequence joins TRBV7-3 and TRBJ2-2, with a tentative D call TRBD2 (5 bases). In germline, CDR1 is SGHTA, CDR2 FQGTGA. This CDR3 comprises 14 residues. The V and J ends lost 1 base and 6 bases respectively, with 9 bases between them.

This rearrangement joins TRBV27 to TRBJ1-6, with no clear D. CDR1 and CDR2 (germline): MNHEY, SMNVEV (reference sequence). This CDR3 contains 15 residues. V lost 4 bases and J 0 bases, leaving 7 bases between the germline ends. In DNA, the CDR3 is TGTGCCAGCAGTTCTGAGAGCTCCTATAATTCACCCCTCCACTTT. It translates to CASSSESSYNSPLHF.

This clone has a single count. The rearrangement joins TRBV9 to TRBJ1-1; 10 nucleotides match TRBD1. Trimming took 4 bases from V and 11 from J; bases not matched to a gene: 11. This CDR3 comprises 14 residues. Germline CDR1 reads SGDLS; CDR2 reads YYNGEE. This chain's CDR3 is CASSIIPGQGWAFF. CDR3 nucleotide sequence: TGTGCCAGCAGCATAATACCGGGACAGGGGTGGGCTTTCTTT.

V and J are TRBV9 and TRBJ1-3; the D is unclear. There are 13 residues in the CDR3. CDR1 is SGDLS and CDR2 is YYNGEE in the germline V gene. The V end lost 3 bases, the J end lost 0 bases, and 4 bases lay between the germline ends. As DNA, the CDR3 is TGTGCCAGCAGCGAGAGCTCTGGAAACACCATATATTTT. It specifies CASSESSGNTIYF. The full variable domain, in which reference TRBV9 and TRBJ1-3 provide the parts outside the CDR3, is DSGVTQTPKHLITATGQRVTLRCSPRSGDLSVYWYQQSLDQGLQFLIQYYNGEERAKGNILERFSAQQFPDLHSELNLSSLELGDSALYFCASSESSGNTIYFGEGSWLTVV.

The CDR3, as DNA: TGTGCCAGCAGTTACGGGGCAGGGGGGTCCTACGAGCAGTACTTC. Translated, it gives CASSYGAGGSYEQYF. V gene TRBV6-5 combines with J gene TRBJ2-7, with D maybe TRBD1 (7 bases). This CDR3 spans 15 amino acids. Germline-derived CDR1 and CDR2 are MNHEY and SVGAGI. Deletions cut 2 bases from V and 1 base from J, with 12 bases between.

The chain joins TRBV27 to TRBJ1-5, with TRBD1 identical over 8 bases. Losses at the gene ends were 9 bases for V and 5 bases for J; bases not matched to a gene: 9. The germline CDR1 and CDR2 sequences are MNHEY and SMNVEV (reference sequence). The CDR3 consists of 14 residues. DNA of the CDR3: TGTGCCAGGCCGCGGCAGGGGGCGGATCAGCCCCAGCATTTT. It yields the protein CARPRQGADQPQHF.

The chain joins TRBV29-1 to TRBJ1-1, with 7 bases identical to TRBD1. The CDR3 is 13 amino acids. Trimming at V came to 5 bases and at J to 1 base, leaving 4 bases not matched to a gene. CDR1 SQVTM and CDR2 ANQGSEA come from the germline V gene. CDR3 DNA: TGCAGCGTTACGACAGGGAGGAACACTGAAGCTTTCTTT. Translated: CSVTTGRNTEAFF.

The chain recombines TRBV7-2 with TRBJ1-1, with D possibly TRBD1 on 6 matching bases. The CDR3 is 14 residues long. The ends were cut back, 4 bases at V and 4 bases at J, with 13 bases in the middle. In germline, CDR1 is SGHTA, CDR2 FQGNSA. CDR3 DNA: TGTGCCAGCAGCTCTACAGGGTCACGCACTGAAGCTTTCTTT. This translates into CASSSTGSRTEAFF.

This chain joins TRBV5-1 and TRBJ2-7; D gene uncertain. V was cut by 4 bases and J by 0 bases, with 11 bases left in between. Germline V gene lookup returns CDR1 SGHRS and CDR2 YFSETQ. CDR3 length: 14 amino acids. CDR3 region: CASSPRISSYEQYF. The CDR3 DNA reads as TGCGCCAGCAGCCCGAGGATCAGCTCCTACGAGCAGTACTTC.

V gene TRBV12-3 or TRBV12-4 combines with J gene TRBJ1-2, with D possibly being TRBD1 (5 bases). This CDR3 spans 13 amino acids. V lost 4 bases to trimming and J lost 3 bases, with 9 bases between them. The CDR3 coding sequence is TGTGCCAGCAGTTCAGGGTTCCACTATGGCTACACCTTC. Protein sequence: CASSSGFHYGYTF.

By proportion, this clone is medium-sized. DNA of the CDR3: TGTGCCAGCGGAATTAGCGGGAGTACCTACGAGCAGTACTTC. It yields the protein CASGISGSTYEQYF. This rearrangement joins TRBV6-5 to TRBJ2-7; 9 nucleotides agree with TRBD2. J gave up 2 bases and V 8 bases, and 7 bases lay outside the gene matches. Germline V gives CDR1 MNHEY, CDR2 SVGAGI. The CDR3 length is 14 residues.

The J gene is TRBJ1-3, the V gene TRBV19, with D possibly matching TRBD1 (6 bases). This CDR3 is built from 16 residues. The V end lost 3 bases, the J end lost 2 bases, and 14 bases lay between the germline ends. Germline loops: CDR1 LNHDA, CDR2 SQIVND (reference sequence). CDR3 DNA: TGTGCCAGTAGTATTAGACAGGCTAGGGCTGGAAACACCATATATTTT. This gives the protein CASSIRQARAGNTIYF.

This sequence joins TRBV3-1 (or the pseudogene TRBV3-2) and TRBJ1-1; D gene uncertain. This CDR3 is 14 amino acids long. Trimming shortened V by 1 base and J by 1 base, and 7 bases separated the two germline ends. The V gene's germline CDR1 is LGHDT and CDR2 YNNKEL (reference sequence). The CDR3 region is CASSQGGGNTEAFF. The CDR3 DNA sequence: TGTGCCAGCAGCCAAGGGGGTGGGAACACTGAAGCTTTCTTT.

The chain couples TRBV2 to TRBJ2-1, with D possibly TRBD1 on 6 matching bases. V shed 10 bases and J shed 6 bases, with 22 bases lying between them. The germline V gene has CDR1 SNHLY and CDR2 FYNNEI. The CDR3 is made up of 15 amino acids. CDR3 residues: CATLKQGIFGNEQFF. For the CDR3, the DNA is TGTGCCACTCTCAAACAGGGAATCTTTGGCAATGAGCAGTTCTTC.

This chain connects TRBV2 to TRBJ2-1; 12 nucleotides line up with TRBD2. Germline loops: CDR1 SNHLY, CDR2 FYNNEI. The V gene end was trimmed by 1 base and the J gene end by 4 bases; junction bases not matched to a gene: 8. This CDR3 spans 18 amino acids. The CDR3 protein is CASSEVVTSGRGYNEQFF. The CDR3 DNA reads as TGTGCCAGCAGTGAAGTGGTGACTAGCGGGAGAGGTTACAATGAGCAGTTCTTC.

With regard to this clone: This may be a read error, as it is one base from a much larger clone. The CDR3 region is CASSLGGSYEQYF. For the CDR3, the DNA is TGTGCCAGCAGTTTGGGGGGCTCCTACGAGCAGTACTTC. The gene calls are TRBV27 and TRBJ2-7, with a weak D call TRBD2 (6 bases). V was pared by 3 bases and J by 0 bases, with 6 bases between. Germline V gene sequence: CDR1 MNHEY, CDR2 SMNVEV (reference sequence). The CDR3 runs to 13 residues.

V is TRBV5-1 and J is TRBJ1-1, with D perhaps matching TRBD1 (6 bases). CDR3 size: 14 residues. The V and J ends lost 0 bases and 5 bases respectively, with 11 bases between them. The germline gives CDR1 SGHRS, CDR2 YFSETQ. The CDR3 DNA sequence: TGCGCCAGCAGCTTGGGTCAGGGGAGGACTGAAGCTTTCTTT. This sequence encodes CASSLGQGRTEAFF.

The V gene is TRBV9, the J gene TRBJ1-2, with D uncertain. The CDR3 has 14 residues. V dropped 0 bases and J dropped 4 bases, with 10 bases sitting between them. Germline CDR1 is SGDLS and CDR2 is YYNGEE. The CDR3 sequence: CASSVGGSGYGYTF. The CDR3 DNA reads as TGTGCCAGCAGCGTAGGAGGGAGCGGCTATGGCTACACCTTC.

The rearrangement joins TRBV25-1 to TRBJ1-2; tentatively, D is TRBD1 (5 bases). Per the germline V gene, CDR1 is MGHDK and CDR2 is SYGVNS. Trimming cost V 6 bases and J 4 bases, with 12 bases left between them. CDR3 length: 13 residues. CDR3 DNA sequence: TGTGCCAGCAGCCGAGGTGGGGGCTATGGCTACACCTTC. Translation: CASSRGGGYGYTF.

The V gene is TRBV21-1, the J gene TRBJ2-1; the table's D call of TRBD2 was not tested on the DNA. TRBV21-1 is assigned pseudogene status. The CDR3 contains 18 residues. Here the CDR3 reads CASSNVRGTSPLCNEQFF. In DNA form, the CDR3 reads TGTGCCAGCAGCAACGTGCGGGGAACCTCGCCCCTCTGCAATGAGCAGTTCTTC.

This chain joins TRBV19 and TRBJ1-2; 7 bases fit TRBD1. Trimming at V came to 4 bases and at J to 0 bases, leaving 2 bases not matched to a gene. CDR1 and CDR2 from the germline V gene are LNHDA and SQIVND (reference sequence). The CDR3 is 14 residues long. CDR3 DNA: TGTGCCAGTAGTAACAGGGGAGCTAACTATGGCTACACCTTC. Translating it yields CASSNRGANYGYTF.

This sequence joins TRBV5-5 and TRBJ2-7, with 7 bases identical to TRBD1. Germline values: CDR1 SGHKS, CDR2 YYEKEE (reference sequence). With V trimmed by 3 bases and J by 0 bases, 3 bases remained unmatched. CDR3 size: 14 residues. The CDR3 coding sequence is TGTGCCAGCAGCTCCTGGGACAGCTCCTACGAGCAGTACTTC. This sequence encodes CASSSWDSSYEQYF. Supplemented by reference TRBV5-5 and TRBJ2-7, the full variable domain reads DAGVTQSPTHLIKTRGQQVTLRCSPISGHKSVSWYQQVLGQGPQFIFQYYEKEERGRGNFPDRFSARQFPNYSSELNVNALLLGDSALYLCASSSWDSSYEQYFGPGTRLTVT.

This clone was seen only once. The rearrangement joins TRBV5-6 to TRBJ2-7; D ambiguous. The CDR3 loop spans 15 amino acids. CDR1 is SGHDT, CDR2 YYEEEE, per germline. Trimming took off 2 bases at V and 1 base at J, with 13 bases between the two ends. The CDR3 region has the DNA TGTGCCAGCAGCTTATCACCCCGAGTATCCTACGAGCAGTACTTC. Its translation: CASSLSPRVSYEQYF.

This rearrangement joins TRBV19 to TRBJ1-1; no firm D call. V was cut by 3 bases and J by 7 bases, with 12 bases left in between. CDR1 and CDR2 from the germline V gene are LNHDA and SQIVND (reference sequence). This CDR3 has 13 amino acids. DNA for the CDR3: TGTGCCAGTAGTATCGCGGTCACTGGTGAAGCTTTCTTT. Amino acid sequence: CASSIAVTGEAFF.

V gene TRBV6-6 combines with J gene TRBJ2-7; TRBD2 is a possible D gene (5 bases). The V end lost 2 bases, the J end lost 6 bases, and 14 bases lay between the germline ends. The length of the CDR3 is 14 residues. Germline V gene data show CDR1 as MNHNY and CDR2 as SVGAGI (reference sequence). The CDR3 sequence: CASSYEVGEGEQYF. The CDR3 nucleotides read TGTGCCAGCAGTTACGAAGTGGGAGAGGGCGAGCAGTACTTC.

V is TRBV3-1 (or the pseudogene TRBV3-2) and J is TRBJ2-7; 8 bases agree with TRBD1. The V gene end was trimmed by 4 bases and the J gene end by 2 bases; junction bases not matched to a gene: 4. The CDR3 covers 14 residues. From germline, CDR1 is LGHDT and CDR2 YNNKEL (reference sequence). CDR3 amino acids: CASSPQTGAYEQYF. CDR3 nucleotide sequence: TGTGCCAGCAGCCCCCAGACAGGGGCCTACGAGCAGTACTTC.

This sequence joins TRBV19 and TRBJ1-3; 8 bases are a match to TRBD1. This CDR3 contains 15 residues. V trimming: 7 bases; J trimming: 0 bases; junction bases outside the gene matches: 5. The germline gives CDR1 LNHDA, CDR2 SQIVND (reference sequence). The CDR3 loop is CASMGQASSGNTIYF. CDR3 coding DNA: TGTGCCAGTATGGGACAGGCAAGCTCTGGAAACACCATATATTTT.

CDR3 region: CASSGGQGSQPQHF. CDR3 coding DNA: TGTGCCAGCAGTGGGGGACAGGGGAGTCAGCCCCAGCATTTT. The genes are TRBV2 and TRBJ1-5; 10 bases match TRBD1. In germline, CDR1 is SNHLY, CDR2 FYNNEI. With V trimmed by 4 bases and J by 6 bases, 3 bases remained unmatched. The CDR3 is 14 amino acids.

This sequence joins TRBV4-2 and TRBJ1-2; a weak D match, TRBD1 (6 bases). Germline loops: CDR1 LGHNA, CDR2 YNFKEQ. The CDR3 runs 15 residues. With 0 bases removed from V and 7 bases from J, the gap between germline ends came to 15 bases. CDR3 sequence reads: CASSQDRSGAGGYTF. CDR3 in DNA: TGTGCCAGCAGCCAAGATAGGTCGGGGGCGGGTGGCTACACCTTC.

The chain combines TRBV7-2 with TRBJ2-7; 8 nucleotides align to TRBD1. The germline CDR1 and CDR2 sequences are SGHTA and FQGNSA. Unmatched junction bases numbered 5, after V lost 1 base and J lost 6 bases. CDR3 length: 14 residues. DNA for the CDR3: TGTGCCAGCAGCTTAGTCAGGGGGCATAGCGAGCAGTACTTC. This translates into CASSLVRGHSEQYF.